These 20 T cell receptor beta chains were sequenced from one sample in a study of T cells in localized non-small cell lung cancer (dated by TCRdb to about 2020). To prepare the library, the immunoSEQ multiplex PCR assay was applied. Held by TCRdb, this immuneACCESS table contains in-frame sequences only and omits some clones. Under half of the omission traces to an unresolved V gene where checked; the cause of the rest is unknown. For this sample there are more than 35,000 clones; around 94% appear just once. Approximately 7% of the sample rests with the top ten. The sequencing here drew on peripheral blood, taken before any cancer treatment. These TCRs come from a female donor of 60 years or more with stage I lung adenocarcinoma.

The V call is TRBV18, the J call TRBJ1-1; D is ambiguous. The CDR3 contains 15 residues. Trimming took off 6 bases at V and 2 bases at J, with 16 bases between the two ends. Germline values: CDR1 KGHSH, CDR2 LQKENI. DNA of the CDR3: TGTGCCAGCTCGCCCCCCCTCGGGGTAAACACTGAAGCTTTCTTT. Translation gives CASSPPLGVNTEAFF.

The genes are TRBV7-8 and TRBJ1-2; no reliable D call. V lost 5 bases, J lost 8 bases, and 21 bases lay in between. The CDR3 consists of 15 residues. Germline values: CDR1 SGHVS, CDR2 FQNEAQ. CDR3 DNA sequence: TGTGCCAGCAGCCCGGTGACGGTCGAGTATGGGGGCTACACCTTC. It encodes CASSPVTVEYGGYTF. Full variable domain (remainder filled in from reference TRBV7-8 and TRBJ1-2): GAGVSQSPRYKVAKRGQDVALRCDPISGHVSLFWYQQALGQGPEFLTYFQNEAQLDKSGLPSDRFFAERPEGSVSTLKIQRTQQEDSAVYLCASSPVTVEYGGYTFGSGTRLTVV.

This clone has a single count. The CDR3 DNA reads as TGTGCCAGTACCGCTCTACCAGGTATTGCTGGAAACACCATATATTTT. Translating gives CASTALPGIAGNTIYF. The chain uses TRBV19 and TRBJ1-3; no reliable D call. The germline V gene has CDR1 LNHDA and CDR2 SQIVND (reference sequence). The CDR3 consists of 16 residues. V was shortened by 7 bases and J by 2 bases, with 18 bases between the two germline ends.

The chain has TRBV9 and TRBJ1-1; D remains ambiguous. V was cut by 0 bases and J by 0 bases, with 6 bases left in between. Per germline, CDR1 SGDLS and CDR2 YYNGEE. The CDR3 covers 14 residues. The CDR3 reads CASSVEKVNTEAFF. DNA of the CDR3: TGTGCCAGCAGCGTAGAGAAAGTGAACACTGAAGCTTTCTTT.

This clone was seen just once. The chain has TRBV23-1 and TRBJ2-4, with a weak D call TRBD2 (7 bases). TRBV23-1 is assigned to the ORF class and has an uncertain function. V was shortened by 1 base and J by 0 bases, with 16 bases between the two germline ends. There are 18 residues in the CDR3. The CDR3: CASSQFGGGPVAKNIQYF. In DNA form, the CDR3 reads TGCGCCAGCAGTCAATTCGGCGGGGGCCCTGTAGCCAAAAACATTCAGTACTTC.

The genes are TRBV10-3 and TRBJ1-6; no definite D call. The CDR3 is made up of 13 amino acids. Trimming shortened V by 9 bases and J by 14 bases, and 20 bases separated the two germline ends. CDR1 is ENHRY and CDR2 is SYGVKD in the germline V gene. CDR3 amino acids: CAISDPTAITLHF. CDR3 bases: TGTGCCATTTCCGACCCCACTGCCATCACCCTCCACTTT.

CDR3 sequence (DNA): TGCGCCAGCAGCTTTGGAAGTGGAGGCTGGGACCAAGAGACCCAGTACTTC. Translation gives CASSFGSGGWDQETQYF. The J gene is TRBJ2-5, the V gene TRBV5-1; D may be TRBD2 (5 bases). The CDR3 has 17 residues. Germline V lookup: CDR1 SGHRS, CDR2 YFSETQ. The germline V and J ends were trimmed by 2 bases and 0 bases, with 17 bases remaining between them.

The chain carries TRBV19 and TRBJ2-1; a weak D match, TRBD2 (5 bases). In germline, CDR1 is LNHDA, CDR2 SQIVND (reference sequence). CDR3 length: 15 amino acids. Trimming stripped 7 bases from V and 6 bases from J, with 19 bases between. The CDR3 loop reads CASNLGGPRGNEQFF. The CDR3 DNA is TGTGCCAGTAATCTAGGCGGGCCACGGGGCAATGAGCAGTTCTTC.

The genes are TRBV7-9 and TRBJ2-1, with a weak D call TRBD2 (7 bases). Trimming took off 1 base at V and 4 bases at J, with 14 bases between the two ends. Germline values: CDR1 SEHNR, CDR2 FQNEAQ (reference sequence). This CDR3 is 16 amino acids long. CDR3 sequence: CASSLGGGATYNEQFF. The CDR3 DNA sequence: TGTGCCAGCAGCTTAGGTGGGGGGGCCACTTACAATGAGCAGTTCTTC.

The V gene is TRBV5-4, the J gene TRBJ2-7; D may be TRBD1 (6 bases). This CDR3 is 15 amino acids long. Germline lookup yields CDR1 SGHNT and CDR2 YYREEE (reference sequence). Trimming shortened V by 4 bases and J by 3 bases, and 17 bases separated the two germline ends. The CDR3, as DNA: TGTGCCAGCAGCCAGGGGATAGGGGCCGACTACGAGCAGTACTTC. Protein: CASSQGIGADYEQYF.

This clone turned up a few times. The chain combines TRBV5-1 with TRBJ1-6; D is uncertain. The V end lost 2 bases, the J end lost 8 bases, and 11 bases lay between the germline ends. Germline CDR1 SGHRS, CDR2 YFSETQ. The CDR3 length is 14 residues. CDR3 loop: CASSLGQADSPLHF. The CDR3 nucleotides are TGCGCCAGCAGCTTAGGCCAGGCGGATTCACCCCTCCACTTT. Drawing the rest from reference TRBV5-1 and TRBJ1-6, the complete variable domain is KAGVTQTPRYLIKTRGQQVTLSCSPISGHRSVSWYQQTPGQGLQFLFEYFSETQRNKGNFPGRFSGRQFSNSRSEMNVSTLELGDSALYLCASSLGQADSPLHFGNGTRLTVT.

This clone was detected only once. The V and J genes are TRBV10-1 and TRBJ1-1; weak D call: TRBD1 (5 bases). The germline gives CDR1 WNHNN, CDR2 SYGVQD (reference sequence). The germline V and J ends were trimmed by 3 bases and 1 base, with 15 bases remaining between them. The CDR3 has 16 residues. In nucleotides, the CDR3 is TGCGCCAGCAGTGAATACACCACGGGGCCGAACACTGAAGCTTTCTTT. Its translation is CASSEYTTGPNTEAFF.

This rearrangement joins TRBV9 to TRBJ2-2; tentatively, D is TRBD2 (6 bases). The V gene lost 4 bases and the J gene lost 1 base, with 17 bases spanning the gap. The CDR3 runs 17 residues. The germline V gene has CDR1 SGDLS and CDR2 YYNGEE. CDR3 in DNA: TGTGCCAGCAGCACTAGCATTCTAAGGAAGAACACCGGGGAGCTGTTTTTT. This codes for CASSTSILRKNTGELFF.

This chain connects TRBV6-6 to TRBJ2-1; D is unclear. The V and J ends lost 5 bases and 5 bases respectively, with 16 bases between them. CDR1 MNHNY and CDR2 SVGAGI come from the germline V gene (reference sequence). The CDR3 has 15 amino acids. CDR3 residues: CASSDATPPNNEQFF. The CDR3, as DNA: TGTGCCAGCAGTGACGCGACACCTCCCAACAATGAGCAGTTCTTC.

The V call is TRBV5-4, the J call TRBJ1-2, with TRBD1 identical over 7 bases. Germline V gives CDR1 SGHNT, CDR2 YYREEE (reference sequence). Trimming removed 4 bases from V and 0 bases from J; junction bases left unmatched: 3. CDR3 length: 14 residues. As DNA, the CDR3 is TGTGCCAGCAGCCGAGGGACAGCTAACTATGGCTACACCTTC. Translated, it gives CASSRGTANYGYTF.

The DNA of the CDR3 is TGTGCCATCAGACTTCCTTCCGGCGGGGATAGCAATCAGCCCCAGCATTTT. Protein product: CAIRLPSGGDSNQPQHF. This sequence joins TRBV10-3 and TRBJ1-5; D is uncertain. The V end lost 6 bases, the J end lost 0 bases, and 18 bases lay between the germline ends. Germline V gene data show CDR1 as ENHRY and CDR2 as SYGVKD. The CDR3 length is 17 residues.

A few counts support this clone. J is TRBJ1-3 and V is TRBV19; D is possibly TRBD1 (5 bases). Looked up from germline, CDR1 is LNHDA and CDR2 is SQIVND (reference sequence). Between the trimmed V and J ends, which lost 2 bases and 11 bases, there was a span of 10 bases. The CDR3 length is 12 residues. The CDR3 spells CASSIRPGPIYF. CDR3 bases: TGTGCCAGTAGTATACGCCCGGGACCCATATATTTT.

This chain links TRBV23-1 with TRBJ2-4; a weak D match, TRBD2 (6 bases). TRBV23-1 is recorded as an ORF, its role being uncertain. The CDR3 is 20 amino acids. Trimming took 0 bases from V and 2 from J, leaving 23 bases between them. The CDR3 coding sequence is TGCGCCAGCAGTCAATCTACGTGGGCAGGGAGGCCTGGGTCCAAAAACATTCAGTACTTC. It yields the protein CASSQSTWAGRPGSKNIQYF.

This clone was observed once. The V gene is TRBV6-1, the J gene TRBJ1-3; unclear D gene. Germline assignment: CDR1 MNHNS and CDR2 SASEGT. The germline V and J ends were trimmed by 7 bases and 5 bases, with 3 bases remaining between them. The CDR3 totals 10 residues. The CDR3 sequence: CASKRNTIYF. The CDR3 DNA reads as TGTGCCAGCAAACGAAACACCATATATTTT.

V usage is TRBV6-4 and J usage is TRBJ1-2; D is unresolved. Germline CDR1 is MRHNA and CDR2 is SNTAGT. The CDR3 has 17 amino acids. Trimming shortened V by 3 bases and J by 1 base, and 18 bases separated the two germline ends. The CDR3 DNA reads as TGTGCCAGCAGTGAAAGGCACGGGAGGCCTTTTAACTATGGCTACACCTTC. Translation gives CASSERHGRPFNYGYTF.